These 30 T cell receptor beta chains were sequenced from one sample in a study of blood T cell repertoires in COVID-19. The assay was immunoSEQ multiplex PCR, and TCRdb's table has in-frame clones only and misses some. Of about 160,000 clones listed, approximately 84% are singletons. The sequenced material came from peripheral blood. Receptor source: a woman aged 80 or over with acute or convalescent COVID-19.

The V call is TRBV4-1, the J call TRBJ1-5; 9 positions match TRBD1. The CDR3 consists of 16 residues. Losses at the gene ends were 0 bases for V and 5 bases for J; bases not matched to a gene: 5. The germline CDR1 and CDR2 sequences are MGHRA and YSYEKL. The CDR3, as DNA: TGCGCCAGCAGCCAAGATGGGGGACAGGGTTATCAGCCCCAGCATTTT. As protein: CASSQDGGQGYQPQHF.

The V call is TRBV5-1, the J call TRBJ1-1; no reliable D call. CDR3 length: 12 residues. Germline loops: CDR1 SGHRS, CDR2 YFSETQ. V was pared by 6 bases and J by 2 bases, with 8 bases between. CDR3 sequence reads: CASKRGNTEAFF. The CDR3 coding sequence is TGCGCCAGCAAACGGGGAAACACTGAAGCTTTCTTT.

The chain couples TRBV29-1 to TRBJ1-1; tentatively, D is TRBD1 (6 bases). The V end lost 0 bases, the J end lost 13 bases, and 18 bases lay between the germline ends. Germline V gives CDR1 SQVTM, CDR2 ANQGSEA. The CDR3 is 13 amino acids. The chain's CDR3 is CSVEEANGRGGFF. The CDR3 region has the DNA TGCAGCGTTGAAGAAGCAAACGGGCGAGGGGGTTTCTTT.

V and J are TRBV7-9 and TRBJ2-3, with no clear D. This CDR3 contains 13 residues. V was trimmed by 3 bases and J by 4 bases, leaving 8 bases between them. In germline, CDR1 is SEHNR, CDR2 FQNEAQ (reference sequence). Here the CDR3 DNA reads TGTGCCAGCAGCTTTGCCCTACCAGATACGCAGTATTTT. The encoded protein is CASSFALPDTQYF.

Here the CDR3 DNA reads TGTGCCAGCAGTTACTCGAGGCAGCAAGACTATGGCTACACCTTC. Its protein is CASSYSRQQDYGYTF. The J gene is TRBJ1-2, the V gene TRBV6-6; no definite D call. The CDR3 consists of 15 residues. Between the trimmed V and J ends, which lost 0 bases and 3 bases, there was a span of 11 bases. Germline CDR1 is MNHNY and CDR2 is SVGAGI (reference sequence).

J is TRBJ1-1 and V is TRBV18; D is possibly TRBD1 (5 bases). There are 14 residues in the CDR3. Germline lookup yields CDR1 KGHSH and CDR2 LQKENI. The germline V and J ends were trimmed by 5 bases and 5 bases, with 15 bases remaining between them. CDR3 DNA: TGTGCCAGCTCAGCGGACATCCGAGAGACTGAAGCTTTCTTT. Translation: CASSADIRETEAFF.

The chain recombines TRBV11-2 with TRBJ1-2; D is unclear. Trimming pared 5 bases from V and 0 bases from J, leaving 19 bases between. Germline V gives CDR1 SGHAT, CDR2 FQNNGV. This CDR3 contains 17 residues. CDR3 sequence reads: CASSLLRGGEANYGYTF. CDR3 bases: TGTGCCAGCAGCCTACTCCGCGGCGGAGAAGCTAACTATGGCTACACCTTC.

The chain combines TRBV6-2 or TRBV6-3 with TRBJ2-7; D call uncertain. This CDR3 contains 13 residues. V was clipped by 2 bases and J by 0 bases, with 5 bases between them. Germline V gene lookup returns CDR1 MNHEY and CDR2 SVGEGT. In nucleotides, the CDR3 is TGTGCCAGCAGTTACCCAAACTCCTACGAGCAGTACTTC. Amino acids: CASSYPNSYEQYF.

The chain carries TRBV29-1 and TRBJ2-2, with D maybe TRBD1 (5 bases). CDR3 length: 14 amino acids. From germline, CDR1 is SQVTM and CDR2 ANQGSEA. V lost 6 bases to trimming and J lost 4 bases, with 15 bases between them. CDR3 amino acids: CSVRWSGPTGELFF. CDR3 nucleotides: TGCAGCGTCCGCTGGTCAGGGCCCACCGGGGAGCTGTTTTTT.

DNA of the CDR3: TGTGCCATCAGTGAGACAGACCAACACAATGAGCAGTTCTTC. It translates to CAISETDQHNEQFF. The chain recombines TRBV10-3 with TRBJ2-1, with D hard to call. The CDR3 runs to 14 residues. Trimming took off 2 bases at V and 5 bases at J, with 10 bases between the two ends. Germline V CDR1 and CDR2: ENHRY, SYGVKD.

A few counts support this clone. The CDR3: CASSPPSRSYNEQFF. The CDR3, as DNA: TGTGCCAGCTCACCACCATCTAGATCCTACAATGAGCAGTTCTTC. This chain uses TRBV18 with TRBJ2-1; no reliable D call. CDR3 length: 15 amino acids. Trimming left V 0 bases short and J 1 base short, with 7 bases between. From germline, CDR1 is KGHSH and CDR2 LQKENI. Supplemented by reference TRBV18 and TRBJ2-1, the full variable domain reads NAGVMQNPRHLVRRRGQEARLRCSPMKGHSHVYWYRQLPEEGLKFMVYLQKENIIDESGMPKERFSAEFPKEGPSILRIQQVVRGDSAAYFCASSPPSRSYNEQFFGPGTRLTVL.

This sequence joins TRBV7-9 and TRBJ1-2; D call uncertain. The CDR3 runs to 13 residues. CDR1 and CDR2 (germline): SEHNR, FQNEAQ (reference sequence). V lost 3 bases to trimming and J lost 5 bases, with 10 bases between them. DNA for the CDR3: TGTGCCAGCAGCTTTGACATCTTGTATGGCTACACCTTC. Its translation: CASSFDILYGYTF.

The genes are TRBV9 and TRBJ2-7; a possible D gene is TRBD2 (6 bases). Trimming stripped 2 bases from V and 2 bases from J, with 11 bases between. The germline V gene encodes CDR1 SGDLS and CDR2 YYNGEE. The CDR3 runs to 14 residues. The CDR3 DNA sequence: TGTGCCAGCAGCGTCGGGAGCCGAGCCTACGAGCAGTACTTC. Amino acids: CASSVGSRAYEQYF.

The genes are TRBV6-5 and TRBJ2-2; D ambiguous. Deletions cut 6 bases from V and 3 bases from J, with 8 bases between. Germline V gene sequence: CDR1 MNHEY, CDR2 SVGAGI. The CDR3 sequence is 13 residues long. CDR3 nucleotides: TGTGCCAGCAGGCCTCTATACACCGGGGAGCTGTTTTTT. Residues: CASRPLYTGELFF.

This clone showed up just a few times. This chain links TRBV10-2 with TRBJ2-7, with a possible D match to TRBD1 (5 bases). V was shortened by 4 bases and J by 5 bases, with 6 bases between the two germline ends. Per the germline V gene, CDR1 is WSHSY and CDR2 is SAAADI. This CDR3 spans 11 amino acids. The CDR3 protein is CASSAGHEQYF. In nucleotides, the CDR3 is TGCGCCAGCAGTGCAGGGCACGAGCAGTACTTC.

A few counts support this clone. The gene calls are TRBV7-2 and TRBJ2-5; TRBD2 matches 9 bases. The junction had 4 bases not matched to a gene; V was cut back by 3 bases and J by 2 bases. The CDR3 contains 15 residues. Germline V lookup: CDR1 SGHTA, CDR2 FQGNSA. CDR3 sequence: CASSFQRGEQETQYF. The CDR3 DNA reads TGTGCCAGCAGCTTCCAGCGGGGGGAGCAAGAGACCCAGTACTTC.

The V and J genes are TRBV28 and TRBJ1-4; 9 bases line up with TRBD1. The germline gives CDR1 MDHEN, CDR2 SYDVKM. J lost 10 bases, V lost 3 bases, and 6 bases had no gene match. The CDR3 is made up of 14 amino acids. CDR3 in DNA: TGTGCCAGCAGTTTGGACAGGGGTACCGGAAAACTGTTTTTT. It yields the protein CASSLDRGTGKLFF.

J is TRBJ1-3 and V is TRBV4-3; D is perhaps TRBD1 (5 bases). From germline, CDR1 is LGHNA and CDR2 YSLEER. The CDR3 spans 14 residues. V lost 2 bases, J lost 11 bases, and 16 bases lay in between. This chain's CDR3 is CASSQTSITRAIYF. The DNA of the CDR3 is TGCGCCAGCAGCCAAACCAGTATTACCAGGGCCATATATTTT.

The genes are TRBV9 and TRBJ1-2; no firm D call. The CDR3 covers 13 residues. The V end lost 2 bases, the J end lost 4 bases, and 9 bases lay between the germline ends. Germline V lookup: CDR1 SGDLS, CDR2 YYNGEE. CDR3 sequence: CASSVWQSYGYTF. CDR3 bases: TGTGCCAGCAGCGTCTGGCAAAGCTATGGCTACACCTTC.

The chain joins TRBV29-1 to TRBJ2-2, with D tentatively TRBD1 (6 bases). The V end was cut by 7 bases, the J end by 5 bases, with 14 bases between. CDR3 length: 13 amino acids. Germline assignment: CDR1 SQVTM and CDR2 ANQGSEA. The CDR3 loop is CSATQGGTGELFF. CDR3 sequence (DNA): TGCAGCGCCACACAGGGCGGGACCGGGGAGCTGTTTTTT.

This chain connects TRBV9 to TRBJ1-1, with 8 nucleotides matching TRBD1. V trimming: 6 bases; J trimming: 6 bases; junction bases outside the gene matches: 10. Germline V gene data show CDR1 as SGDLS and CDR2 as YYNGEE. The CDR3 runs to 14 residues. Here the CDR3 DNA reads TGTGCCAGCACCAGACAGGGGCGGGACGCTGAAGCTTTCTTT. It specifies CASTRQGRDAEAFF. Full variable domain (outside the CDR3, taken from reference TRBV9 and TRBJ1-1): DSGVTQTPKHLITATGQRVTLRCSPRSGDLSVYWYQQSLDQGLQFLIQYYNGEERAKGNILERFSAQQFPDLHSELNLSSLELGDSALYFCASTRQGRDAEAFFGQGTRLTVV.

The chain joins TRBV7-9 to TRBJ1-2; D gene ambiguous. Germline V CDR1 and CDR2: SEHNR, FQNEAQ (reference sequence). V lost 5 bases and J 8 bases, leaving 12 bases between the germline ends. The CDR3 consists of 12 residues. The CDR3 loop reads CASSPPEGGYTF. The CDR3 DNA reads as TGTGCCAGCAGCCCACCCGAGGGCGGCTACACCTTC.

On this clone: At one end, the junction sequence differs from germline, possibly due to a read error. The V and J genes are TRBV2 and TRBJ2-1, with D maybe TRBD2 (6 bases). CDR3 size: 14 residues. Germline V lookup: CDR1 SNHLY, CDR2 FYNNEI. CDR3 region: CASSPTRRGVEALF. The CDR3, as DNA: TGTGCCAGCAGTCCCACGAGGAGGGGAGTAGAAGCCCTCTTC.

The chain is built from TRBV5-1 and TRBJ2-5, with TRBD2 matching over 15 bases. J lost 3 bases, V lost 4 bases, and 10 bases had no gene match. The CDR3 contains 18 residues. Germline assignment: CDR1 SGHRS and CDR2 YFSETQ. DNA for the CDR3: TGCGCCAGCAGCACCCGAGGACTAGCGGGAGGGAATAAAGAGACCCAGTACTTC. Translation: CASSTRGLAGGNKETQYF.

The chain employs TRBV5-1 and TRBJ1-1; D is undetermined. Trimming stripped 0 bases from V and 5 bases from J, with 11 bases between. The V gene's germline CDR1 is SGHRS and CDR2 YFSETQ. There are 14 residues in the CDR3. The CDR3 loop is CASSLVGLRTEAFF. The DNA of the CDR3 is TGCGCCAGCAGCTTGGTTGGGCTAAGGACTGAAGCTTTCTTT.

V is TRBV21-1 and J is TRBJ1-5; the D segment call TRBD1 is taken from the table without a DNA check. TRBV21-1 is a pseudogene segment. The CDR3 is made up of 15 amino acids. The CDR3 DNA reads as TGTGCCAGCACCCCCGGGACAGGGGACAATCAGCCCCAGCATTTT. The encoded protein is CASTPGTGDNQPQHF.

This clone has a single count. The chain has TRBV5-1 and TRBJ1-1; 8 positions match TRBD1. This CDR3 comprises 15 residues. The V gene end was trimmed by 4 bases and the J gene end by 1 base; junction bases not matched to a gene: 6. CDR1 is SGHRS, CDR2 YFSETQ, per germline. The CDR3 nucleotides read TGCGCCAGCAGCCCCTCGGGACAGGAGAACACTGAAGCTTTCTTT. Protein: CASSPSGQENTEAFF. Using reference TRBV5-1 and TRBJ1-1 for the parts outside the CDR3, the full variable domain is KAGVTQTPRYLIKTRGQQVTLSCSPISGHRSVSWYQQTPGQGLQFLFEYFSETQRNKGNFPGRFSGRQFSNSRSEMNVSTLELGDSALYLCASSPSGQENTEAFFGQGTRLTVV.

This clone was seen just once. J is TRBJ1-2 and V is TRBV6-6; D gene ambiguous. This CDR3 has 12 amino acids. V lost 7 bases, J lost 13 bases, and 19 bases lay in between. Germline lookup yields CDR1 MNHNY and CDR2 SVGAGI (reference sequence). The CDR3 is CASNGEGGSGTF. For the CDR3, the DNA is TGTGCCAGCAATGGAGAGGGCGGATCGGGCACCTTC.

The chain joins TRBV27 to TRBJ2-3; D remains ambiguous. Germline V gives CDR1 MNHEY, CDR2 SMNVEV (reference sequence). This CDR3 comprises 13 residues. Trimming took off 6 bases at V and 3 bases at J, with 10 bases between the two ends. CDR3 coding DNA: TGTGCCAGCAGCCCCATTCAGACAGATACGCAGTATTTT. This sequence encodes CASSPIQTDTQYF.

This clone was counted once. The rearrangement uses TRBV6-5 and TRBJ1-6, with 8 nucleotides matching TRBD1. Germline values: CDR1 MNHEY, CDR2 SVGAGI. J was trimmed by 11 bases and V by 6 bases; bases with no gene match: 9. This CDR3 is 14 amino acids long. CDR3 sequence: CASSARTGLAPLHF. CDR3 DNA: TGTGCCAGCAGCGCCCGGACAGGGTTAGCACCCCTCCACTTT.